The 3 T cell receptor beta chains listed next were all sequenced from one sample in a study of CD8 T cells in Susac syndrome. An input of about 0.5 to 1 ug of RNA was subjected to reverse transcription using random hexamers. Via MiXCR, TCRdb re-called the immunoSEQ multiplex PCR reads, giving one row per CDR3 protein. The sample records tens of thousands of distinct CDR3 sequences, approximately 94% being singletons. The sequencing input was CD8+ T cells from PBMCs. The receptor source for this set is a human donor in good health.

The chain links TRBV9 to TRBJ2-6, with 9 bases fitting TRBD1. V was pared by 3 bases and J by 1 base, with 11 bases of the junction left unmatched. CDR1 is SGDLS and CDR2 is YYNGEE in the germline V gene. The CDR3 covers 19 residues. The CDR3 spells CASSGPGGQGGSGANVLTF. In DNA, the CDR3 is TGTGCCAGCAGCGGCCCGGGGGGACAGGGAGGATCTGGGGCCAACGTCCTGACTTTC.

The rearrangement links TRBV28 to TRBJ2-1; D unresolved. Per germline, CDR1 MDHEN and CDR2 SYDVKM. The CDR3 runs to 11 residues. V was cut by 6 bases and J by 5 bases, with 5 bases left in between. CDR3 DNA: TGTGCCAGCAGAAGCGACAATGAGCAGTTCTTC. This codes for CASRSDNEQFF.

The V call is TRBV9, the J call TRBJ1-2, with D tentatively TRBD1 (5 bases). Per the germline V gene, CDR1 is SGDLS and CDR2 is YYNGEE. This CDR3 spans 12 amino acids. V gave up 8 bases and J gave up 4 bases, with 12 bases separating them. CDR3 bases: TGTGCCAGTGCTCAGGGCGGCTATGGCTACACCTTC. The encoded protein is CASAQGGYGYTF. Full variable domain (outside the CDR3, taken from reference TRBV9 and TRBJ1-2): DSGVTQTPKHLITATGQRVTLRCSPRSGDLSVYWYQQSLDQGLQFLIQYYNGEERAKGNILERFSAQQFPDLHSELNLSSLELGDSALYFCASAQGGYGYTFGSGTRLTVV.